Listed here are 20 T cell receptor beta chains from one sample, sequenced in a study of blood T cells in healthy people across ages. Using a J-beta primer mix together with a sample-barcoded 5' primer, a second PCR was run for about 6 to 11 cycles. Via MiXCR, TCRdb re-called the 5' RACE reads, giving one row per CDR3 protein. The table lists roughly 1.7 million distinct CDR3 sequences, about 32% of them singletons. The source material was blood. The receptors come from a woman in her 30s in good health.

The chain joins TRBV2 to TRBJ2-7; tentatively, D is TRBD2 (5 bases). Between the trimmed V and J ends, which lost 7 bases and 2 bases, there was a span of 9 bases. Germline CDR1 reads SNHLY; CDR2 reads FYNNEI. The CDR3 is made up of 12 amino acids. CDR3 sequence (DNA): TGTGCCAGCAAGGACGGGGCCTACGAGCAGTACTTC. Its translation is CASKDGAYEQYF.

This clonotype was seen a handful of times. The V call is TRBV7-6, the J call TRBJ2-3, with a tentative D call TRBD2 (5 bases). Germline V CDR1 and CDR2: SGHVS, FNYEAQ. The V and J ends lost 10 bases and 4 bases respectively, with 15 bases between them. CDR3 length equals 13 residues. In nucleotides, the CDR3 is TGTGCCACTGCCCGAGGGTCGGCAGATACGCAGTATTTT. Protein product: CATARGSADTQYF.

This CDR3 is CSARYRGAGYEQYF. CDR3 nucleotide sequence: TGCAGTGCTAGGTATAGGGGGGCCGGGTACGAGCAGTACTTC. This chain uses TRBV20-1 with TRBJ2-7, with D possibly being TRBD1 or TRBD2 (6 bases each). CDR1 and CDR2 from the germline V gene are DFQATT and SNEGSKA (reference sequence). This CDR3 has 14 amino acids. The germline V and J ends were trimmed by 3 bases and 4 bases, with 16 bases remaining between them.

This clonotype was seen a handful of times. J is TRBJ2-1 and V is TRBV20-1; the D gene is possibly TRBD2 (6 bases). Germline V gene sequence: CDR1 DFQATT, CDR2 SNEGSKA (reference sequence). CDR3 length: 16 residues. Trimming cost V 6 bases and J 3 bases, with 21 bases left between them. The CDR3 reads CSANEASEYNYNEQFF. The DNA for the CDR3 is TGCAGTGCCAATGAGGCTAGCGAATATAACTACAATGAGCAGTTCTTC.

This clonotype was recorded many times. V and J are TRBV5-1 and TRBJ2-3; D is possibly TRBD2 (5 bases). CDR3 length: 16 amino acids. The V gene's germline CDR1 is SGHRS and CDR2 YFSETQ. Trimming stripped 0 bases from V and 1 base from J, with 12 bases between. The CDR3 sequence is CASSLAERARTDTQYF. The CDR3 nucleotides are TGCGCCAGCAGCTTGGCCGAGAGGGCTCGCACAGATACGCAGTATTTT. The full variable domain, its missing parts supplied by reference TRBV5-1 and TRBJ2-3, is KAGVTQTPRYLIKTRGQQVTLSCSPISGHRSVSWYQQTPGQGLQFLFEYFSETQRNKGNFPGRFSGRQFSNSRSEMNVSTLELGDSALYLCASSLAERARTDTQYFGPGTRLTVL.

This clonotype was seen a single time. The chain links TRBV4-1 to TRBJ2-7; D is unclear. Trimming took 2 bases from V and 0 from J, leaving 8 bases between them. The V gene's germline CDR1 is MGHRA and CDR2 YSYEKL. CDR3 size: 14 residues. The CDR3 loop reads CASSQQESSYEQYF. Here the CDR3 DNA reads TGCGCCAGCAGCCAACAGGAAAGCTCCTACGAGCAGTACTTC.

This clonotype was observed many times. The V call is TRBV20-1, the J call TRBJ2-5, with 10 bases fitting TRBD2. Trimming removed 1 base from V and 9 bases from J; junction bases left unmatched: 11. Germline lookup yields CDR1 DFQATT and CDR2 SNEGSKA (reference sequence). The CDR3 loop spans 15 amino acids. The CDR3 DNA reads TGCAGTGCTAGAGCGGCTAGCGGGGGCCTCGGGGCCCAGTACTTC. Translation: CSARAASGGLGAQYF.

The rearrangement uses TRBV20-1 and TRBJ2-2, with a weak D call TRBD2 (6 bases). There are 17 residues in the CDR3. Looked up from germline, CDR1 is DFQATT and CDR2 is SNEGSKA (reference sequence). V was trimmed by 2 bases and J by 3 bases, leaving 19 bases between them. CDR3 region: CSARIAAREHHTGELFF. The CDR3 nucleotides are TGCAGTGCTAGAATAGCGGCTCGGGAGCACCACACCGGGGAGCTGTTTTTT.

In its sample, this clonotype was seen a few times. The V and J genes are TRBV5-6 and TRBJ1-2; D uncertain. Germline lookup yields CDR1 SGHDT and CDR2 YYEEEE. The V gene lost 0 bases and the J gene lost 4 bases, with 7 bases spanning the gap. The CDR3 contains 13 residues. CDR3 protein: CASSLARTYGYTF. In DNA form, the CDR3 reads TGTGCCAGCAGCTTGGCACGTACCTATGGCTACACCTTC.

This clonotype has a handful of counts. The chain employs TRBV5-1 and TRBJ2-5; D is unclear. In germline, CDR1 is SGHRS, CDR2 YFSETQ. This CDR3 has 15 residues. Trimming left V 4 bases short and J 3 bases short, with 16 bases between. The CDR3 DNA reads TGCGCCAGCAGCGCCTCCCTCCGGGTCGAAGAGACCCAGTACTTC. Amino acids: CASSASLRVEETQYF.

V usage is TRBV27 and J usage is TRBJ2-3; the D is unclear. Germline V gene sequence: CDR1 MNHEY, CDR2 SMNVEV (reference sequence). The V end lost 10 bases, the J end lost 1 base, and 12 bases lay between the germline ends. The CDR3 is 13 residues long. DNA of the CDR3: TGTGCCACCCTTAATCGCGGCACAGATACGCAGTATTTT. Translating gives CATLNRGTDTQYF.

This clonotype was detected only a few times. The CDR3 DNA follows: TGTGCCAGCAGAAGGACCGGACAGGTTACGAGCGAGCAGTACTTC. Residues: CASRRTGQVTSEQYF. V is TRBV14 and J is TRBJ2-7; TRBD1 matches at 7 bases. V lost 6 bases, J lost 6 bases, and 14 bases stayed unmatched. CDR3 length: 15 residues. CDR1 and CDR2 from the germline V gene are SGHDN and FVKESK. The full variable domain, rest sourced from reference TRBV14 and TRBJ2-7, is EAGVTQFPSHSVIEKGQTVTLRCDPISGHDNLYWYRRVMGKEIKFLLHFVKESKQDESGMPNNRFLAERTGGTYSTLKVQPAELEDSGVYFCASRRTGQVTSEQYFGPGTRLTVT.

This clonotype has only one observation. The chain combines TRBV6-2 or TRBV6-3 with TRBJ2-3, with TRBD2 matching 13 bases. The CDR3 is made up of 17 amino acids. J lost 2 bases, V lost 7 bases, and 9 bases had no gene match. Germline V lookup: CDR1 MNHEY, CDR2 SVGEGT. As DNA, the CDR3 is TGTGCCAGCACGGGGACTAGCGGGAAGCGTGTCACAGATACGCAGTATTTT. Translated, it gives CASTGTSGKRVTDTQYF.

This clonotype was seen once. The rearrangement links TRBV7-9 to TRBJ2-5; TRBD1 matches 10 bases. This CDR3 region has 15 residues. V lost 5 bases and J lost 1; bases outside the gene matches: 4. Germline CDR1 reads SEHNR; CDR2 reads FQNEAQ (reference sequence). CDR3 loop: CASSKTGGRQETQYF. In DNA, the CDR3 is TGTGCCAGCAGCAAGACAGGGGGCCGCCAAGAGACCCAGTACTTC.

CDR3 protein: CASSHSRQYTGELFF. The CDR3, as DNA: TGTGCCAGCAGTCACAGCAGACAGTACACCGGGGAGCTGTTTTTT. The chain couples TRBV25-1 to TRBJ2-2; TRBD1 is a possible D gene (5 bases). The length of the CDR3 is 15 residues. V lost 5 bases to trimming and J lost 3 bases, with 13 bases between them. Per the germline V gene, CDR1 is MGHDK and CDR2 is SYGVNS.

The sample holds one count of this clonotype. The rearrangement uses TRBV6-6 and TRBJ2-3; D may be TRBD2 (6 bases). This CDR3 has 14 amino acids. Trimming cost V 4 bases and J 0 bases, with 8 bases left between them. Germline-derived CDR1 and CDR2 are MNHNY and SVGAGI (reference sequence). The CDR3 reads CASSCSGSTDTQYF. The CDR3 DNA follows: TGTGCCAGCAGTTGTAGCGGAAGCACAGATACGCAGTATTTT.

This clonotype was counted a few times. Germline is not matched at one junction end, which may reflect a read error. This chain links TRBV9 with TRBJ2-1; TRBD2 agrees at 10 bases. The CDR3 contains 15 residues. Germline-derived CDR1 and CDR2 are SGDLS and YYNGEE. CDR3 sequence reads: CAGSVGLAVDNEQFF. Written as DNA, the CDR3 is TGTGCCGGCAGCGTTGGACTAGCGGTGGACAATGAGCAGTTCTTC.

This clonotype was observed a few times. Sequence at one end of the junction differs from germline and may be a read error. This chain uses TRBV13 with TRBJ2-1; 14 bases agree with TRBD2. The CDR3 runs to 16 residues. CDR1 is PRHDT, CDR2 FYEKMQ, per germline (reference sequence). CDR3 in amino acids: CASSETSGGAYNEQFF. The CDR3 coding sequence is TGCGCCAGCAGCGAGACTAGCGGGGGGGCCTACAATGAGCAGTTCTTC.

The chain is built from TRBV2 and TRBJ2-3; unclear D gene. This CDR3 has 13 residues. Germline assignment: CDR1 SNHLY and CDR2 FYNNEI. Between the trimmed V and J ends, which lost 3 bases and 2 bases, there was a span of 6 bases. The CDR3 sequence is CASSDLATDTQYF. CDR3 sequence (DNA): TGTGCCAGCAGTGATTTAGCCACAGATACGCAGTATTTT.

This clonotype appeared once. The chain links TRBV20-1 to TRBJ2-5, with a weak D call TRBD2 (6 bases). The CDR3 has 17 amino acids. Between the trimmed V and J ends, which lost 3 bases and 2 bases, there was a span of 22 bases. From germline, CDR1 is DFQATT and CDR2 SNEGSKA (reference sequence). The CDR3 nucleotides are TGCAGTGCTAGGCGACGGGAGAAGGTAGACATACAAGAGACCCAGTACTTC. Translating gives CSARRREKVDIQETQYF.